Each of the 7 T cell receptor beta chains below was sequenced from the same sample in a study of tumor and adjacent non-tumor tissue in lung cancer. The library came from three nested PCR rounds adapted from ARM-PCR protocols. In TCRdb, the multiplex PCR reads were re-called with MiXCR into one record per CDR3 protein. The sample shows some 90,000 distinct CDR3 sequences, around three fifths of them seen only once. No cell sorting was done before RNA was extracted from the tissue. Sample: lung tumor tissue. Every receptor here comes from a man between 65 and 85 years old with non-small cell lung cancer.

Ten or more counts support this clonotype. This chain uses TRBV11-3 with TRBJ2-1; D perhaps matches TRBD1 (7 bases). From germline, CDR1 is SGHNT and CDR2 YENEEA. The CDR3 is 15 amino acids. Trimming cost V 0 bases and J 2 bases, with 8 bases left between them. The DNA for the CDR3 is TGTGCCAGCAGCTTAGACAGGGGGGCCTACAATGAGCAGTTCTTC. The encoded protein is CASSLDRGAYNEQFF. The full variable domain, in which reference TRBV11-3 and TRBJ2-1 provide the parts outside the CDR3, is EAGVVQSPRYKIIEKKQPVAFWCNPISGHNTLYWYLQNLGQGPELLIRYENEEAVDDSQLPKDRFSAERLKGVDSTLKIQPAELGDSAVYLCASSLDRGAYNEQFFGPGTRLTVL.

This clonotype was seen repeatedly, ten times or more. The CDR3 is CASSLGGQVAYEQYF. As DNA, the CDR3 is TGTGCCAGCAGTTTAGGAGGACAGGTCGCCTACGAGCAGTACTTC. This chain uses TRBV12-3 or TRBV12-4 with TRBJ2-7; 7 bases align to TRBD1. The CDR3 contains 15 residues. V shed 1 base, J shed 2 bases, and the junction held 5 bases outside the gene matches.

Notes on this clonotype: At one boundary the junction diverges from the germline segment, which might be a read error. The DNA for the CDR3 is TGTGCCAGCAGGTTGGATCCAGGGTACGAACAGTACTTC. This sequence encodes CASRLDPGYEQYF. The gene calls are TRBV11-2 and TRBJ2-7; TRBD1 might be the D (5 bases). The V gene's germline CDR1 is SGHAT and CDR2 FQNNGV. This CDR3 is 13 amino acids long.

This clonotype occurred many times. V and J are TRBV5-1 and TRBJ2-5, with 9 positions matching TRBD2. Trimming at V came to 0 bases and at J to 4 bases, leaving 10 bases not matched to a gene. This CDR3 has 17 amino acids. Germline V gene sequence: CDR1 SGHRS, CDR2 YFSETQ. CDR3 sequence (DNA): TGCGCCAGCAGCTTGGCCCAGCGGGGGGCGGCTGGAGAGACCCAGTACTTC. Amino acids: CASSLAQRGAAGETQYF.

Concerning this clonotype: The CDR3 end shows no conserved phenylalanine or tryptophan, and so a read error is likely. The limits of the CDR3 on the DNA are not certain, so only TCRdb's listed CDR3 is given. The chain employs TRBV11-2 and TRBJ2-3; the table's D call TRBD2 went unverified against the DNA. Per germline, CDR1 SGHAT and CDR2 FQNNGV. With termini counted, the CDR3 has 17 amino acids. The CDR3 sequence is CASNSLGTSGSTDTQCL.

On this clonotype itself: One junction end does not reproduce the germline sequence, and a read error may be involved. Written as DNA, the CDR3 is TGTACCAGCAGCTTAATTAGTCGACAGATCTTCGGAGAGACCCAGTACTTC. Its translation: CTSSLISRQIFGETQYF. The chain joins TRBV7-9 to TRBJ2-5; the D gene is possibly TRBD1 (5 bases). CDR1 and CDR2 (germline): SEHNR, FQNEAQ (reference sequence). The CDR3 runs 17 residues.

To note about this clonotype: It may be a read error: a sequence one base away is much more abundant. No conserved phenylalanine or tryptophan is present at the end of the CDR3, so a read error is the likely explanation. The V and J genes are TRBV6-5 and TRBJ2-1, with D tentatively TRBD2 (5 bases). This CDR3 has 16 amino acids. V was pared by 10 bases and J by 0 bases, with 19 bases between. Germline CDR1 reads MNHEY; CDR2 reads SVGAGI. The CDR3 sequence is CATTTKRPSSYNEQFY. The CDR3 DNA is TGTGCCACCACAACTAAGCGGCCGAGCTCCTACAATGAGCAGTTCTAC.